Listed below are T cell receptor beta chains from one sample, sequenced in a study of CD8+ T cells in alopecia areata. Using immunoSEQ multiplex PCR, the repertoire was profiled, and TCRdb retains in-frame clones only, with some absent. In the table there are tens of thousands of clones, around 62% of which are singletons. What was sequenced was NKG2D-high CD8+ T cells sorted from blood. These receptor sequences come from a human donor with alopecia areata. Each CDR3 is given with its conserved first and last residue. D genes are given only for firm matches. Some rows mark clone size as missing; the rest say once, few, many or name a class of expanded clone.

J: TRBJ2-5; size: -; V: TRBV15; length: 17; D: TRBD2; CDR3: CATSRSSGLADQETQYF; DNA: TGTGCCACCAGCAGAAGCTCGGGACTAGCGGACCAAGAGACCCAGTACTTC
J: TRBJ2-7; size: -; V: TRBV28; length: 13; D: -; CDR3: CASSFQDSYEQYF; DNA: TGTGCCAGCAGTTTTCAGGACAGCTACGAGCAGTACTTC
J: TRBJ2-3; size: few; V: TRBV6-6; length: 16; D: -; CDR3: CASSYEQADNTDTQYF; DNA: TGTGCCAGCAGTTACGAACAGGCCGATAACACAGATACGCAGTATTTT
J: TRBJ2-1; size: -; V: TRBV11-2; length: 14; D: -; CDR3: CASSFMTGPNEQFF; DNA: TGTGCCAGCAGCTTTATGACTGGTCCCAATGAGCAGTTCTTC
J: TRBJ2-7; size: few; V: TRBV27; length: 12; D: -; CDR3: CASSPGAYEQYF; DNA: TGTGCCAGCAGCCCAGGGGCCTACGAGCAGTACTTC
J: TRBJ1-5; size: few; V: TRBV27; length: 15; D: -; CDR3: CASSEGGLGNQPQHF; DNA: TGTGCCAGCAGTGAAGGTGGGTTGGGCAATCAGCCCCAGCATTTT
J: TRBJ2-1; size: -; V: TRBV2; length: 14; D: -; CDR3: CASSEGTLHNEQFF; DNA: TGTGCCAGCAGTGAAGGGACACTTCACAATGAGCAGTTCTTC
J: TRBJ2-2; size: -; V: TRBV9; length: 16; D: -; CDR3: CASSAAFGRGTGELFF; DNA: TGTGCCAGCAGCGCCGCGTTCGGTCGGGGGACCGGGGAGCTGTTTTTT
J: TRBJ2-7; size: -; V: TRBV2; length: 12; D: TRBD1; CDR3: CASTRGSYEQYF; DNA: TGTGCCAGCACCAGGGGGTCGTACGAGCAGTACTTC
J: TRBJ2-3; size: -; V: TRBV2; length: 15; D: TRBD2; CDR3: CASSVGLAGSDTQYF; DNA: TGTGCCAGCAGTGTCGGACTAGCAGGGTCAGATACGCAGTATTTT
J: TRBJ2-4; size: few; V: TRBV13; length: 13; D: -; CDR3: CASSLRSRPVPYF; DNA: TGTGCCAGCAGCTTACGATCCAGGCCTGTTCCGTACTTC
J: TRBJ2-1; size: -; V: TRBV29-1; length: 13; D: -; CDR3: CSVDSGFNNEQFF; DNA: TGCAGCGTTGACTCAGGGTTCAACAATGAGCAGTTCTTC
J: TRBJ2-7; size: -; V: TRBV7-2; length: 13; D: TRBD2; CDR3: CASSSTTSAEQYF; DNA: TGTGCCAGCAGCTCAACGACTAGCGCCGAGCAGTACTTC
J: TRBJ2-7; size: -; V: TRBV4-1; length: 14; D: TRBD2; CDR3: CASSQLSGTYEQYF; DNA: TGCGCCAGCAGCCAACTTAGCGGGACCTACGAGCAGTACTTC
J: TRBJ1-2; size: -; V: TRBV7-9; length: 15; D: TRBD1; CDR3: CASSRTGGQNYGYTF; DNA: TGTGCCAGCAGCCGCACAGGGGGTCAAAACTATGGCTACACCTTC
J: TRBJ1-1; size: -; V: TRBV15; length: 16; D: TRBD1; CDR3: CATAAEGTGGLTEAFF; DNA: TGTGCCACCGCCGCGGAGGGGACAGGGGGCCTCACTGAAGCTTTCTTT